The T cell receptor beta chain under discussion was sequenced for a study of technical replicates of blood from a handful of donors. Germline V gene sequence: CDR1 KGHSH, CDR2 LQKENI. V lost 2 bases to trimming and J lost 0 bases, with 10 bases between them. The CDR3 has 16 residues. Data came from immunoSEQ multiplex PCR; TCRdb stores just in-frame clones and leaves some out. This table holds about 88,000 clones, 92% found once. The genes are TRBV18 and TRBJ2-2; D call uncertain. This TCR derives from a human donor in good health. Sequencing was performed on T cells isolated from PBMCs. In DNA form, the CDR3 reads TGTGCCAGCTCACCATTCGGAGACCCGAACACCGGGGAGCTGTTTTTT. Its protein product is CASSPFGDPNTGELFF.